This T cell receptor beta chain emerged from a study of OX40 agonist ivuxolimab in advanced cancers. For the study at large: Aged about 23 to 90 with a mean of about 60 years, they were approximately 79% male. Prior anti-PD-1, anti-PD-L1 or anti-CTLA-4 therapy did not bar entry, and about 38% had some.

Sequencing was performed with immunoSEQ multiplex PCR; in TCRdb, only in-frame clones are kept and a portion is missing. The repertoire consists of 75,000 to 100,000 clones, with less than 85% occurring once and the leading ten covering approximately 5%. V was pared by 0 bases and J by 0 bases, with 4 bases between. The CDR3 covers 14 residues. Germline V lookup: CDR1 SGHTS, CDR2 YDEGEE. Study-level results: Clonal expansion was seen in CD4+ and CD8+ blood T cells by week 6 at 0.1 to 3.0 mg/kg. In general, CD8+ T cells held more expanded clones than CD4+ did, on average.

About this clone: Its specificity is not known.

This sequence originates from an adult with an advanced solid tumor such as melanoma, head and neck, liver or kidney cancer. The source was CD4+ or CD8+ T cells sorted from blood, collected in a trial of the OX40 agonist ivuxolimab. The chain couples TRBV5-8 to TRBJ1-3; D is uncertain. CDR3 nucleotide sequence: TGTGCCAGCAGCTTGGTGGGCTCTGGAAACACCATATATTTT. Its protein is CASSLVGSGNTIYF.